This note documents a single T cell receptor beta chain sequence. The data were obtained in a study of identical twins. CDR3 size: 16 residues. Germline V gene lookup returns CDR1 MGHDK and CDR2 SYGVNS. The ends lost 4 bases at V and 0 bases at J; junction bases unmatched: 3. TCRdb independently ran MiXCR on the 5' RACE reads; one entry per CDR3 protein. Of roughly 250,000 distinct CDR3 sequences in the sample, roughly 7.5% were seen once. Every donor was a healthy Caucasian. These data also formed part of another study, on yellow fever vaccine responses in identical twins.

The chain combines TRBV25-1 with TRBJ2-2; 9 bases match TRBD1. The TCR sequence derives from a young woman in good health. The sample consisted of CD8+ T cells sorted from blood. CDR3 nucleotides: TGTGCCAGCAGTGCCAGACAGGGGGCGAACACCGGGGAGCTGTTTTTT. Its translation: CASSARQGANTGELFF.